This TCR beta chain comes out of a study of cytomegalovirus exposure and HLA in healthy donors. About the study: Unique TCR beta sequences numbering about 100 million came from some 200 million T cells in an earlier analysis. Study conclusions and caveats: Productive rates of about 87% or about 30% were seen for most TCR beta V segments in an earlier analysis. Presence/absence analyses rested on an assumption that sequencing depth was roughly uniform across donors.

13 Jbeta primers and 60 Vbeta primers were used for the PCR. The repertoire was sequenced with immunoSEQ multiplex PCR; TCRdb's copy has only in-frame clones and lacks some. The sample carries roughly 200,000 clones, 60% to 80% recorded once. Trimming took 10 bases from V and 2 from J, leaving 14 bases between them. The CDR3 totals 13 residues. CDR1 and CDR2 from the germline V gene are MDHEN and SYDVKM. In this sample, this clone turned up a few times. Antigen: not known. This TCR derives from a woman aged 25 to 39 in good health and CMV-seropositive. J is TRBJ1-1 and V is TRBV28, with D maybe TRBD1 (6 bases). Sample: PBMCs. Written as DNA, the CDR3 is TGTGCCAACCAGGGGCCCGGAAACACTGAAGCTTTCTTT. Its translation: CANQGPGNTEAFF.